This T cell receptor (beta chain) was found in a study of human T cells and chemical hapten exposure. For the study at large: Cases of alopecia areata, totalis or universalis occurred in a predominantly female patient group.

Per the original data handling: There were a median of around 97,000 TCRs per sample, with a range from about 23,224 to 690,600. TCRdb redid the calling of the RACE reads with MiXCR, one entry per CDR3 protein. TCRdb's processing, not the authors', yielded these V and J calls. Of about 50,000 distinct CDR3 sequences in the sample, 9.6% were seen once. This sample's time point: pre-sensitization, week 0. Described treatment: therapeutic diphenylcyclopropenone sensitization with weekly scalp DPC. Unfractionated whole blood was the source from which total RNA was extracted. Samples of blood were obtained prior to the application of each patch test. The donor pool consisted of alopecia patients aged 18 to 70 years, considered suitable for DPC. The table lists this clonotype with a few counts. V was shortened by 4 bases and J by 4 bases, with 11 bases between the two germline ends. Germline CDR1 and CDR2: SNHLY and FYNNEI. The CDR3 totals 14 residues.

This receptor was identified in a woman aged 25 to 45 with alopecia areata. Some clones in this sample may be carry-over from other donors' samples. Sample: whole blood, taken in connection with sensitization to the hapten diphenylcyclopropenone (DPC). The chain carries TRBV2 and TRBJ1-5; D gene ambiguous. This CDR3 is CASSGGTLNQPQHF. CDR3 DNA: TGTGCCAGCAGTGGGGGAACTCTAAATCAGCCCCAGCATTTT.